This record concerns one T cell receptor beta chain sequence. Its antigen is not identified. This sample is drawn from a study of T cells in localized non-small cell lung cancer. Germline loops: CDR1 SGHTA, CDR2 FQGTGA. Trimming cost V 8 bases and J 4 bases, with 10 bases left between them. The CDR3 is made up of 12 amino acids. Study-level points and caveats: Multi-region tumor sequencing was not done, so intratumor heterogeneity could not be excluded. Appearance in adjacent lung was seen for a median approximately 58 of the top 100 tumor clones.

The repertoire was sequenced with immunoSEQ multiplex PCR; TCRdb's copy has only in-frame clones and lacks some. The data hold tens of thousands of clones, with approximately 90% observed a single time. The source was peripheral blood, collected before any cancer treatment. The J gene is TRBJ2-3, the V gene TRBV7-3; the D gene is possibly TRBD1 (5 bases). The sequence was collected from a woman aged 35 to 69 with stage I lung adenocarcinoma. The CDR3 region has the DNA TGTGCCAGCGGACAATCCCCAGATACGCAGTATTTT. It translates to CASGQSPDTQYF.